The 12 T cell receptor beta chains in this list originate from one sample, sequenced in a study of blood T cells in healthy people across ages (dated by TCRdb to the mid-2010s). Receptors were amplified or captured by 5' RACE. Sequenced using an Illumina HiSeq 2500. A second about 7 to 12 cycle PCR used a sample-barcoded 5' primer and a J-beta primer mix. TCRdb ran its own pipeline on the public reads, namely fastp trimming at Q25 and MiXCR clone calling, and kept in-frame beta chains. Each entry is one CDR3 protein sequence, shown with its most common DNA and genes. A total of 1.5 million to 2 million distinct CDR3 sequences appear in this sample, around 35% of them only once. The ten biggest clones cover about 11% of the sample. Sequenced: blood. The origin of the receptors is a woman aged 25 to 39 in good health.

The J gene is TRBJ2-1, the V gene TRBV18; 7 bases are shared with TRBD1. The germline gives CDR1 KGHSH, CDR2 LQKENI. The CDR3 totals 16 residues. Trimming took 4 bases from V and 4 from J; bases not matched to a gene: 10. The CDR3 loop is CASSRLDRTLYNEQFF. The CDR3 DNA is TGTGCCAGCTCACGGCTGGACAGGACCCTTTACAATGAGCAGTTCTTC.

This clonotype was counted only a few times. The chain uses TRBV6-2 or TRBV6-3 and TRBJ2-3, with 8 bases fitting TRBD2. The CDR3 totals 15 residues. The germline V gene encodes CDR1 MNHEY and CDR2 SVGEGT. With V trimmed by 7 bases and J by 1 base, 7 bases remained unmatched. CDR3 DNA: TGTGCCAGCAAAAAAAGCGGGGGCCGCACAGATACGCAGTATTTT. This translates into CASKKSGGRTDTQYF.

The genes are TRBV4-1 and TRBJ2-2; 11 bases align to TRBD1. Germline V gives CDR1 MGHRA, CDR2 YSYEKL. The CDR3 runs to 17 residues. J lost 5 bases, V lost 4 bases, and 9 bases had no gene match. The CDR3 nucleotides read TGCGCCAGCAGCCCCAGGCCGGGACAGGGGGAGACCGGGGAGCTGTTTTTT. Protein product: CASSPRPGQGETGELFF.

This clonotype was seen a handful of times. This chain connects TRBV7-9 to TRBJ2-7; the match to TRBD1 covers 7 bases. Trimming cost V 3 bases and J 7 bases; bases outside gene matches: 18. Germline-derived CDR1 and CDR2 are SEHNR and FQNEAQ (reference sequence). The CDR3 loop spans 17 amino acids. The CDR3, as DNA: TGTGCCAGCAGCTTCAATGGGGAAGGGGGCAATCCGGGGGAGCAGTACTTC. Translation gives CASSFNGEGGNPGEQYF.

The chain links TRBV5-8 to TRBJ2-3; D could derive from TRBD1 or TRBD2 (5 bases each). Germline V gene data show CDR1 as SGHTS and CDR2 as YDEGEE. This CDR3 spans 16 amino acids. V lost 2 bases, J lost 1 base, and 14 bases lay in between. The CDR3 is CASSFGTLVGTDTQYF. DNA of the CDR3: TGTGCCAGCAGCTTCGGGACCTTAGTGGGCACAGATACGCAGTATTTT.

This clonotype was seen only a few times. The V call is TRBV9, the J call TRBJ2-1; 7 nucleotides line up with TRBD2. The CDR3 is 14 amino acids. Germline lookup yields CDR1 SGDLS and CDR2 YYNGEE. Germline trimming cut 3 bases from V and 9 bases from J; bases unmatched to any gene: 9. DNA for the CDR3: TGTGCCAGCAGCGATCGGACTAGTGCAGGTGAGCAGTTCTTC. Protein product: CASSDRTSAGEQFF.

The J gene is TRBJ2-3, the V gene TRBV12-3 or TRBV12-4; 14 bases map to TRBD2. Germline trimming cut 6 bases from V and 6 bases from J; bases unmatched to any gene: 14. The CDR3 spans 18 residues. CDR3 amino acids: CASSRSPGTSGRSDTQYF. In DNA, the CDR3 is TGTGCCAGCAGCCGCTCCCCCGGGACTAGCGGGAGATCCGATACGCAGTATTTT.

DNA of the CDR3: TGTGCCAGCAGCCCACCACGACTAGCGGGGGGATACGAGCAGTACTTC. This codes for CASSPPRLAGGYEQYF. The V call is TRBV12-3 or TRBV12-4, the J call TRBJ2-7, with TRBD2 matching 13 bases. The length of the CDR3 is 16 residues. The ends lost 6 bases at V and 4 bases at J; junction bases unmatched: 9.

This clonotype turned up a few times. V gene TRBV20-1 combines with J gene TRBJ2-5; no reliable D call. From germline, CDR1 is DFQATT and CDR2 SNEGSKA (reference sequence). This CDR3 has 14 amino acids. The ends were cut back, 6 bases at V and 1 base at J, with 15 bases in the middle. This CDR3 reads CSASDQAVQETQYF. The CDR3, as DNA: TGCAGTGCCAGTGACCAAGCAGTCCAAGAGACCCAGTACTTC.

The chain couples TRBV2 to TRBJ1-2; TRBD1 might be the D (5 bases). Germline loops: CDR1 SNHLY, CDR2 FYNNEI. This CDR3 has 15 amino acids. Trimming took off 10 bases at V and 0 bases at J, with 18 bases between the two ends. CDR3 protein: CATHARGDPNYGYTF. Written as DNA, the CDR3 is TGTGCCACCCACGCTCGGGGCGACCCTAACTATGGCTACACCTTC.

This clonotype came up a few times. The chain has TRBV9 and TRBJ2-3; 15 nucleotides line up with TRBD2. CDR1 is SGDLS, CDR2 YYNGEE, per germline. The CDR3 runs 16 residues. V dropped 3 bases and J dropped 8; count of bases not matched to a gene: 7. The CDR3: CASSEPGLAGGSTQYF. CDR3 DNA: TGTGCCAGCAGCGAACCGGGACTAGCGGGGGGAAGTACGCAGTATTTT.

The CDR3 DNA reads as TGTGCCAGCAGCTTTGGAGAGGTCACTGAAGCTTTCTTT. Translating it yields CASSFGEVTEAFF. The V call is TRBV7-9, the J call TRBJ1-1, with D uncertain. CDR3 size: 13 residues. The germline gives CDR1 SEHNR, CDR2 FQNEAQ (reference sequence). Trimming took 3 bases from V and 4 from J, leaving 9 bases between them.